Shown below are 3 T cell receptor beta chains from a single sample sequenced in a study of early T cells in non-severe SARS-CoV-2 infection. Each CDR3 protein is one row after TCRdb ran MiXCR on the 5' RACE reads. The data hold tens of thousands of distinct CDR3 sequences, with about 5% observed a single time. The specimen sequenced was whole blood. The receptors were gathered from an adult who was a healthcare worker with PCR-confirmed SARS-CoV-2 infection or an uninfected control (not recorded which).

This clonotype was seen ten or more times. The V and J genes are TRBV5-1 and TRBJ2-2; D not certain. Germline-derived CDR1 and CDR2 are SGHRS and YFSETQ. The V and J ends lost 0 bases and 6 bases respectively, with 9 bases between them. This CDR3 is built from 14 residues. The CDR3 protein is CASSLERLPGELFF. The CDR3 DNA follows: TGCGCCAGCAGCTTGGAACGCCTCCCCGGGGAGCTGTTTTTT.

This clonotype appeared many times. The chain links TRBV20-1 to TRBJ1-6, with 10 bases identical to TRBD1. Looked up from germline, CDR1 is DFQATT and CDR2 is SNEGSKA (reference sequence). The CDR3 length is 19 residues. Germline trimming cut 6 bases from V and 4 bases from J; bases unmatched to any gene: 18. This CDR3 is CSAELWEKDRGGYNSPLHF. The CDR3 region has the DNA TGCAGTGCCGAGTTGTGGGAAAAGGACAGGGGGGGATATAATTCACCCCTCCACTTT.

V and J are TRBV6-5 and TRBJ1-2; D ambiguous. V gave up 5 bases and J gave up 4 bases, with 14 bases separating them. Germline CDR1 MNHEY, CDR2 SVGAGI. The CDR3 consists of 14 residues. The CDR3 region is CASSTHRFTYGYTF. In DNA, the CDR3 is TGTGCCAGCAGTACACACCGTTTCACCTATGGCTACACCTTC.